The 15 T cell receptor beta chains presented below share a single source sample, sequenced in a study of blood T cell repertoires in COVID-19. Method: immunoSEQ multiplex PCR; TCRdb's copy keeps in-frame clones and lacks some. The sample yields around 140,000 clones, 88% seen once. Specimen: peripheral blood. The receptors originated from a man between 65 and 85 years old with active COVID-19.

This chain joins TRBV28 and TRBJ2-7, with D uncertain. The V gene's germline CDR1 is MDHEN and CDR2 SYDVKM. This CDR3 is 12 amino acids long. Trimming removed 5 bases at V and 3 bases at J, with 8 bases between. DNA of the CDR3: TGTGCCAGCAGTCTACGGTACTACGAGCAGTACTTC. This gives the protein CASSLRYYEQYF.

The chain is built from TRBV6-2 or TRBV6-3 and TRBJ2-3; weak D call: TRBD1 (5 bases). CDR1 and CDR2 (germline): MNHEY, SVGEGT. Trimming pared 4 bases from V and 2 bases from J, leaving 10 bases between. The CDR3 consists of 14 residues. In nucleotides, the CDR3 is TGTGCCAGCAGTTTTGTGACAGCCACAGATACGCAGTATTTT. Its protein product is CASSFVTATDTQYF.

The chain couples TRBV15 to TRBJ1-2; the D gene is possibly TRBD1 (5 bases). Trimming cost V 1 base and J 4 bases, with 10 bases left between them. The germline gives CDR1 LNHNV, CDR2 YYDKDF (reference sequence). The CDR3 is 14 amino acids. The CDR3 region has the DNA TGTGCCACCAGCAGAGGGGGGGGAACCTATGGCTACACCTTC. Amino acids: CATSRGGGTYGYTF.

The chain joins TRBV18 to TRBJ1-5, with TRBD1 as a possible D gene (6 bases). The ends were cut back, 6 bases at V and 0 bases at J, with 18 bases in the middle. The CDR3 spans 17 residues. Germline assignment: CDR1 KGHSH and CDR2 LQKENI. The CDR3 loop is CASSQGGGTYSNQPQHF. The CDR3 bases are TGTGCCAGCTCTCAAGGGGGGGGGACCTATAGCAATCAGCCCCAGCATTTT.

The rearrangement links TRBV4-1 to TRBJ1-1; D ambiguous. This CDR3 comprises 13 residues. V gave up 2 bases and J gave up 4 bases, with 8 bases separating them. Germline CDR1 and CDR2: MGHRA and YSYEKL. The CDR3 DNA reads TGCGCCAGCAGCCAATCAGGTTCCACTGAAGCTTTCTTT. This gives the protein CASSQSGSTEAFF.

This clone was detected only once. The gene calls are TRBV6-5 and TRBJ2-2; 8 bases match TRBD2. Unmatched junction bases numbered 6, after V lost 7 bases and J lost 2 bases. CDR1 MNHEY and CDR2 SVGAGI come from the germline V gene. The CDR3 is made up of 15 amino acids. CDR3 DNA sequence: TGTGCCAGCAAAGGGCTAGCGGGTAACACCGGGGAGCTGTTTTTT. It yields the protein CASKGLAGNTGELFF.

This rearrangement joins TRBV7-9 to TRBJ1-4, with 9 nucleotides matching TRBD1. V gave up 6 bases and J gave up 3 bases; unmatched junction bases: 5. The CDR3 length is 15 residues. Germline V gives CDR1 SEHNR, CDR2 FQNEAQ (reference sequence). CDR3 nucleotides: TGTGCCAGCAGTCCGACAGGGGGGCCTAATGAAAAACTGTTTTTT. Residues: CASSPTGGPNEKLFF.

This chain uses TRBV6-1 with TRBJ2-1; D gene ambiguous. The V gene lost 4 bases and the J gene lost 0 bases, with 13 bases spanning the gap. Per germline, CDR1 MNHNS and CDR2 SASEGT. This CDR3 comprises 16 residues. The CDR3 bases are TGTGCCAGCAGTGGGCCCTTGCCCAGCTCCTACAATGAGCAGTTCTTC. Residues: CASSGPLPSSYNEQFF.

Here the CDR3 reads CASSLGTGNTEAFF. The DNA of the CDR3 is TGCGCCAGCAGCTTGGGGACAGGGAACACTGAAGCTTTCTTT. The genes are TRBV5-1 and TRBJ1-1; 7 bases are shared with TRBD1. The CDR3 totals 14 residues. Germline loops: CDR1 SGHRS, CDR2 YFSETQ. V trimming: 0 bases; J trimming: 1 base; junction bases outside the gene matches: 0.

The V and J genes are TRBV9 and TRBJ2-1, with 9 bases identical to TRBD2. Looked up from germline, CDR1 is SGDLS and CDR2 is YYNGEE. This CDR3 has 14 amino acids. V lost 3 bases, J lost 8 bases, and 6 bases stayed unmatched. CDR3 amino acids: CASSEREVRDEQFF. CDR3 nucleotide sequence: TGTGCCAGCAGCGAGCGGGAGGTCAGGGATGAGCAGTTCTTC. Based on the CDR3 plus reference TRBV9 and TRBJ2-1, the full variable domain is DSGVTQTPKHLITATGQRVTLRCSPRSGDLSVYWYQQSLDQGLQFLIQYYNGEERAKGNILERFSAQQFPDLHSELNLSSLELGDSALYFCASSEREVRDEQFFGPGTRLTVL.

Concerning this clone: Other DNA sequences in this specimen translate into the identical CDR3. The chain employs TRBV11-2 and TRBJ2-1; possible D gene TRBD2, 5 bases. Germline V gene sequence: CDR1 SGHAT, CDR2 FQNNGV. V was clipped by 1 base and J by 2 bases, with 6 bases between them. The CDR3 has 14 residues. This chain's CDR3 is CASSLAGTYNEQFF. The CDR3 DNA sequence: TGTGCCAGCAGCTTAGCGGGGACCTACAATGAGCAGTTCTTC.

V is TRBV3-1 (or the pseudogene TRBV3-2) and J is TRBJ1-6; weak D call: TRBD1 (6 bases). CDR1 LGHDT and CDR2 YNNKEL come from the germline V gene (reference sequence). The germline V and J ends were trimmed by 5 bases and 11 bases, with 16 bases remaining between them. The CDR3 covers 14 residues. The CDR3 loop reads CASSFGTPGAPLHF. CDR3 nucleotides: TGTGCCAGCAGCTTCGGGACACCTGGGGCACCCCTCCACTTT.

The chain recombines TRBV5-1 with TRBJ2-1; a possible D gene is TRBD2 (6 bases). Germline CDR1 reads SGHRS; CDR2 reads YFSETQ. The CDR3 consists of 15 residues. V lost 4 bases to trimming and J lost 2 bases, with 13 bases between them. CDR3 region: CASSPGTGAYNEQFF. Here the CDR3 DNA reads TGCGCCAGCAGCCCCGGGACGGGAGCCTACAATGAGCAGTTCTTC.

The chain couples TRBV7-6 to TRBJ1-1; 7 nucleotides agree with TRBD1. Germline V CDR1 and CDR2: SGHVS, FNYEAQ. The CDR3 runs 14 residues. V gave up 4 bases and J gave up 4 bases; unmatched junction bases: 6. CDR3 in amino acids: CASSSNRGGTEAFF. CDR3 nucleotide sequence: TGTGCCAGCAGCTCCAACAGGGGTGGCACTGAAGCTTTCTTT.

This chain uses TRBV28 with TRBJ1-3; 9 positions match TRBD1. CDR3 length equals 19 residues. The germline V gene encodes CDR1 MDHEN and CDR2 SYDVKM. V dropped 5 bases and J dropped 0; count of bases not matched to a gene: 14. The CDR3 region has the DNA TGTGCCAGCAGTCCCCGTCCCGGGACAGGGTTTAACTCTGGAAACACCATATATTTT. Amino acids: CASSPRPGTGFNSGNTIYF. Drawing the rest from reference TRBV28 and TRBJ1-3, the complete variable domain is DVKVTQSSRYLVKRTGEKVFLECVQDMDHENMFWYRQDPGLGLRLIYFSYDVKMKEKGDIPEGYSVSREKKERFSLILESASTNQTSMYLCASSPRPGTGFNSGNTIYFGEGSWLTVV.